This entry features one TCR beta chain sequence. The target antigen is unknown. Used for each TCR library was 3500 ng of total RNA. For every sample, eight separate reactions were used to make cDNA. TCRdb re-called the 5' RACE reads and shows each CDR3 protein once, DNA omitted. The table for this sample gives 70,000 to 95,000 distinct CDR3 sequences. The CDR3 extends over 15 amino acids. Germline-derived CDR1 and CDR2 are SQVTM and ANQGSEA. The data were taken from a study of monozygotic twins with inflammatory bowel disease. The study, taken as a whole, reports: Varied immunosuppressive treatments among patients may have increased repertoire variability. Lower TCRbeta diversity (inverse Simpson) was seen in IBD patients than in healthy co-twins.

The origin of this receptor is a human donor with ulcerative colitis or Crohn's disease, or a healthy co-twin of an affected twin (not recorded which). V and J are TRBV29-1 and TRBJ2-1; the TCRdb call, TRBD1, lacks DNA for checking. Material: blood. The CDR3 reads CSVCPRDRTYNEQFF.